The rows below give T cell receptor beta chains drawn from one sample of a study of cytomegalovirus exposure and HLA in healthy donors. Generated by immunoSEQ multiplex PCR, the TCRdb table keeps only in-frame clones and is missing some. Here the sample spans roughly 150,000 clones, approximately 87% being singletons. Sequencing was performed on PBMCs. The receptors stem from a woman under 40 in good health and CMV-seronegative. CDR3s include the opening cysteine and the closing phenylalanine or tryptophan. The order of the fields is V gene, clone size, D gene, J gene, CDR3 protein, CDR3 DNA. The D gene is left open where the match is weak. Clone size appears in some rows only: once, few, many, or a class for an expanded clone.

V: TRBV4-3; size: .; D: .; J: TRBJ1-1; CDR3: CASSLEPNTEAFF; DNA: TGCGCCAGCAGCCTGGAGCCAAACACTGAAGCTTTCTTT
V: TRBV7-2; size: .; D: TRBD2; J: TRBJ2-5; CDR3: CASSLASGRVQETQYF; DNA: TGTGCCAGCAGCTTAGCTAGCGGGAGGGTACAAGAGACCCAGTACTTC
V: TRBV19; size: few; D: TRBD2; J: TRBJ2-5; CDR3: CASPRAPMGGTAGGIFVTQYF; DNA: TGTGCCAGCCCTAGGGCTCCTATGGGGGGGACTGCGGGAGGCATATTCGTGACCCAGTACTTC
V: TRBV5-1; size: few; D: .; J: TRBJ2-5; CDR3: CASSFGQRLETQYF; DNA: TGCGCCAGCAGCTTCGGTCAACGCTTAGAGACCCAGTACTTC
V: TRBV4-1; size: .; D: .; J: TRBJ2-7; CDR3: CASSTGTASSYEQYF; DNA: TGCGCCAGCAGCACCGGGACGGCTAGCTCCTACGAGCAGTACTTC
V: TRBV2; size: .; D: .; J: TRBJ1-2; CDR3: CASSNTGSGYTF; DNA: TGTGCCAGCAGTAATACAGGGTCTGGCTACACCTTC
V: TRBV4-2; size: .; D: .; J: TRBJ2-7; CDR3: CASSQFKGGPSYEQYF; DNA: TGTGCCAGCAGCCAGTTCAAGGGGGGCCCTTCCTACGAGCAGTACTTC
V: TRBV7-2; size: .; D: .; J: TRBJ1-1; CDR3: CASSLMSILANTEAFF; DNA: TGTGCCAGCAGCTTAATGAGCATCCTAGCAAACACTGAAGCTTTCTTT
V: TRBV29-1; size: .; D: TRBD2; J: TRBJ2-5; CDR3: CSVAGLAGQETQYF; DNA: TGCAGCGTAGCAGGACTAGCGGGGCAAGAGACCCAGTACTTC
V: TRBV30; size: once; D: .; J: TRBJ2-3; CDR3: CAWSQGNTQYF; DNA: TGTGCCTGGTCACAGGGAAATACGCAGTATTTT
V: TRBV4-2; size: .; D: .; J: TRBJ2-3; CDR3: CASSLGQSTDTQYF; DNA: TGTGCCAGCAGCCTAGGACAGAGCACAGATACGCAGTATTTT
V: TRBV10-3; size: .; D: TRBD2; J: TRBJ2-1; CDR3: CAISQGLGFNEQFF; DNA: TGTGCCATCAGTCAAGGACTAGGATTTAATGAGCAGTTCTTC
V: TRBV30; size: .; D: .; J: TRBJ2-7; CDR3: CAWKREEQYF; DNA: TGTGCCTGGAAACGGGAAGAGCAGTACTTC
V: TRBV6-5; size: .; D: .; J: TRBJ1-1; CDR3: CASSYSGPGSHTEAFF; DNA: TGTGCCAGCAGTTACTCGGGGCCCGGGAGCCACACTGAAGCTTTCTTT
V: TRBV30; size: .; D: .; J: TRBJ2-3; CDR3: CAWSVSWQASTDTQYF; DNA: TGTGCCTGGAGTGTCTCTTGGCAGGCTAGCACAGATACGCAGTATTTT
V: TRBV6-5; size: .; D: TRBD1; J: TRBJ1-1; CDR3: CASSVQGVLTEAFF; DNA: TGTGCCAGCAGCGTACAGGGGGTATTGACTGAAGCTTTCTTT
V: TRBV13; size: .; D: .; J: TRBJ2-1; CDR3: CASSPTGPISNEQFF; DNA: TGTGCCAGCAGCCCCACGGGGCCGATTTCCAATGAGCAGTTCTTC
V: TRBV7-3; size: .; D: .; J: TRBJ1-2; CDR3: CASSFQGSNYGYTF; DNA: TGTGCCAGCAGCTTTCAGGGCAGCAACTATGGCTACACCTTC
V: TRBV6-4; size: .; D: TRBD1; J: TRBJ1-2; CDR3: CASSAEPTGNYGYTF; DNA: TGTGCCAGCAGTGCCGAGCCGACAGGGAACTATGGCTACACCTTC
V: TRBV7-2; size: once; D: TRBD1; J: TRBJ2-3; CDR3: CASSYKPATGSTDTQYF; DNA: TGTGCCAGCAGTTACAAACCTGCGACAGGGTCCACAGATACGCAGTATTTT
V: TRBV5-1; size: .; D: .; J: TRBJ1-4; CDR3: CASSLEAGASEKLFF; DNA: TGCGCCAGCAGCTTGGAGGCAGGGGCGAGTGAAAAACTGTTTTTT
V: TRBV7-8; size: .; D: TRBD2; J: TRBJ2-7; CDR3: CASSPDRGSSYEQYF; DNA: TGTGCCAGCAGCCCCGACCGCGGGAGCTCCTACGAGCAGTACTTC
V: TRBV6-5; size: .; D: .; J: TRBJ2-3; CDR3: CASYSGSTSTDTQYF; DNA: TGTGCCAGCTATTCAGGGTCTACTAGCACAGATACGCAGTATTTT
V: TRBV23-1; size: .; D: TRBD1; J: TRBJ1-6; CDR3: CASSQYLFWGQLTKLNSPLHF; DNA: TGCGCCAGCAGTCAATATCTCTTCTGGGGACAGCTTACGAAACTTAATTCACCCCTCCACTTT
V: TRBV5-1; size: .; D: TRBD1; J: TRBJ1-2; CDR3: CASSPAGGDYGYTF; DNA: TGCGCCAGCAGCCCGGCAGGGGGCGACTATGGCTACACCTTC
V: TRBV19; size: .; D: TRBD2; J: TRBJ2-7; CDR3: CASSSGLAEYYEQYF; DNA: TGTGCCAGTAGTTCGGGACTAGCGGAATATTACGAGCAGTACTTC
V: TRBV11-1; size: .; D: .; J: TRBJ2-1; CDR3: CASSFRVSDNEQFF; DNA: TGTGCCAGCAGCTTCAGGGTTTCCGACAATGAGCAGTTCTTC
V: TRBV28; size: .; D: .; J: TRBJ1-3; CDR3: CASSLGVGPGSSGNTIYF; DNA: TGTGCCAGCAGTTTAGGCGTCGGACCGGGCAGCTCTGGAAACACCATATATTTT
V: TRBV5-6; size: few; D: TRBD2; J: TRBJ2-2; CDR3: CASSLAPGGPLRELFF; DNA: TGTGCCAGCAGCTTGGCCCCGGGAGGGCCTTTGAGGGAGCTGTTTTTT
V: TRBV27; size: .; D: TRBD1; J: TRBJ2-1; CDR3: CASSLNLGDRGTGEQFF; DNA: TGTGCCAGCAGTTTAAACTTAGGGGACAGGGGTACAGGTGAGCAGTTCTTC
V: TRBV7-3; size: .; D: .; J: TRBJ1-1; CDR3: CASSLKQNTEAFF; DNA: TGTGCCAGCAGCTTAAAGCAGAACACTGAAGCTTTCTTT
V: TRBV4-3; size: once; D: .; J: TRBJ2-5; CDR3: CASSQDGQNQETQYF; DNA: TGCGCCAGCAGCCAAGATGGGCAAAACCAAGAGACCCAGTACTTC
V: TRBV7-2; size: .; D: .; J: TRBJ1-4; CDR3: CASSLVGNEKLFF; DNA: TGTGCCAGCAGCTTAGTGGGAAATGAAAAACTGTTTTTT